This TCR beta chain was identified in a study of blood T cell repertoires in COVID-19. For the study at large: Whether acute or convalescent, the COVID-19 samples came from the United States, Italy and Spain. From T cells, B-cell-depleted T cells, or PBMCs came the material, which was cDNA or gDNA.

The CDR3 covers 15 residues. Unmatched junction bases numbered 4, after V lost 2 bases and J lost 7 bases. Per germline, CDR1 MNHEY and CDR2 SVGAGI. Original data processing: Amplification with reference gene primers provided the estimates of nucleated cell counts. This table comes from immunoSEQ multiplex PCR, and its TCRdb copy is limited to in-frame clones, with some not included. V and J calls and clone size are as listed in that table; D and trimming were resolved from the DNA. The profile shows hundreds of thousands of clones, 75% to 85% of them singletons. This chain links TRBV6-5 with TRBJ1-4; 10 bases align to TRBD1. The sample consisted of PBMCs or T cells enriched from blood (not recorded which). This clonotype was sampled from a woman aged 40 to 50 with acute COVID-19. In DNA, the CDR3 is TGTGCCAGCAGTTACCGCGGACAGGGGGGTGAAAAACTGTTTTTT. It yields the protein CASSYRGQGGEKLFF.